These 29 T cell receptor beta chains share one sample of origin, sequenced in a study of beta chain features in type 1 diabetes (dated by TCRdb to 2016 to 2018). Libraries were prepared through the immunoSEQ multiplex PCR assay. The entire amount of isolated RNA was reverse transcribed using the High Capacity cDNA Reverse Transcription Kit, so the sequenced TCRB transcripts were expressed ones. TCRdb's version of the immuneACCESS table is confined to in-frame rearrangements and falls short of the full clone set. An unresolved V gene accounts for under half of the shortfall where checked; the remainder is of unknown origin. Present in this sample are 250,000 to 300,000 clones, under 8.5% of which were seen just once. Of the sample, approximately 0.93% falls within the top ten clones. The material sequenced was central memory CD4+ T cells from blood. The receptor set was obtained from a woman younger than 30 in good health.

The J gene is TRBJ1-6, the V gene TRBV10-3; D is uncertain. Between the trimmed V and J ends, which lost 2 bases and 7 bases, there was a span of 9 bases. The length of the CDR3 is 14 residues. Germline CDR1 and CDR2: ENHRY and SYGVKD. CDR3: CAISEETPNSPLHF. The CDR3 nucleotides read TGTGCCATCAGTGAGGAGACACCAAATTCACCCCTCCACTTT.

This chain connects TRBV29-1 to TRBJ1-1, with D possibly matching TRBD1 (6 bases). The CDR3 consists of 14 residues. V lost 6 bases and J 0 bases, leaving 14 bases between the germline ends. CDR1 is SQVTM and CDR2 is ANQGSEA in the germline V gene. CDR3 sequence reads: CSVSPGGMNTEAFF. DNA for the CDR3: TGCAGCGTATCTCCCGGGGGCATGAACACTGAAGCTTTCTTT.

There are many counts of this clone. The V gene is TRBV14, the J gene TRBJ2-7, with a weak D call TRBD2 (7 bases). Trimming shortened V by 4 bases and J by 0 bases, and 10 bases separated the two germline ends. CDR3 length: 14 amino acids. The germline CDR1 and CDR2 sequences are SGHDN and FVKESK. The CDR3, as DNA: TGTGCCAGCAGCCGGGGGGGCAACTCCTACGAGCAGTACGTC. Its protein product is CASSRGGNSYEQYV.

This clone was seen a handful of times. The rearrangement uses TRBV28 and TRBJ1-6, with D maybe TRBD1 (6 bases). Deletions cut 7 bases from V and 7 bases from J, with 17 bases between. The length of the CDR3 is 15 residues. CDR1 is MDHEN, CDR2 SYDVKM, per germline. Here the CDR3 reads CASIRGSLRNSPLHF. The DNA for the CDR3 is TGTGCCAGCATCAGGGGTAGTTTGAGAAATTCACCCCTCCACTTT.

CDR3 in amino acids: CASSFGMDQPQHF. In DNA, the CDR3 is TGTGCCAGCAGCTTTGGTATGGATCAGCCCCAGCATTTT. The genes are TRBV11-3 and TRBJ1-5; D not certain. The CDR3 spans 13 residues. The germline CDR1 and CDR2 sequences are SGHNT and YENEEA. V dropped 3 bases and J dropped 5 bases, with 8 bases sitting between them.

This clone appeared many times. The CDR3 DNA follows: TGTGCCAGCTCACCACCGCAGGGGGCCAAAAACATTCAGTACTTC. Translation gives CASSPPQGAKNIQYF. This chain uses TRBV18 with TRBJ2-4, with a possible D match to TRBD1 (6 bases). V lost 0 bases and J 1 base, leaving 7 bases between the germline ends. Germline assignment: CDR1 KGHSH and CDR2 LQKENI. The CDR3 totals 15 residues.

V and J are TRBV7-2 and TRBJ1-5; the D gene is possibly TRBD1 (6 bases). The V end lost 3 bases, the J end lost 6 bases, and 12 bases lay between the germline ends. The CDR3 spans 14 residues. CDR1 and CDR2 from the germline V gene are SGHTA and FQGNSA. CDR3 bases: TGTGCCAGCAGCTTGAGGGGGGGAACTCAGCCCCAGCATTTT. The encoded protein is CASSLRGGTQPQHF.

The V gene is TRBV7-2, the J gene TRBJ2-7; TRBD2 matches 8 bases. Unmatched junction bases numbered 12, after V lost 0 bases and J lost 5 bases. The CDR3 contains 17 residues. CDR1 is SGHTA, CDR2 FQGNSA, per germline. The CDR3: CASSLAQIRLAGHEQYF. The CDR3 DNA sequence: TGTGCCAGCAGCTTAGCACAGATTAGGCTAGCGGGCCACGAGCAGTACTTC.

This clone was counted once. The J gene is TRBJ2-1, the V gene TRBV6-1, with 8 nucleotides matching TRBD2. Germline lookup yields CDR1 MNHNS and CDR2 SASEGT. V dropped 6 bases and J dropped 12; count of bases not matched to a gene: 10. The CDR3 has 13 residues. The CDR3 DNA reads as TGTGCCAGCAGCACCGGGGGGGGTGTGTGGCAGTTCTTC. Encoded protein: CASSTGGGVWQFF.

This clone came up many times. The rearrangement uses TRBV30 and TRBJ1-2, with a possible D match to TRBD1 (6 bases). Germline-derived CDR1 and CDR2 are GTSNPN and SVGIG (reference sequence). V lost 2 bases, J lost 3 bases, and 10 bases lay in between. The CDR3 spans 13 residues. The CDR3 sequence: CAWSRQVHYGYTF. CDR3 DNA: TGTGCCTGGAGTCGACAGGTTCACTATGGCTACACCTTC.

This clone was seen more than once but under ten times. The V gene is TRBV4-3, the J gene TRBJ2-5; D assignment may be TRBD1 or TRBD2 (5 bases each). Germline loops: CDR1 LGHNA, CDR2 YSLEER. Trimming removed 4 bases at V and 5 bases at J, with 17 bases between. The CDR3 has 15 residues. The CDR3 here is CASSRGQGGGETQYF. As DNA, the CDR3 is TGCGCCAGCAGCCGAGGACAAGGCGGCGGGGAGACCCAGTACTTC.

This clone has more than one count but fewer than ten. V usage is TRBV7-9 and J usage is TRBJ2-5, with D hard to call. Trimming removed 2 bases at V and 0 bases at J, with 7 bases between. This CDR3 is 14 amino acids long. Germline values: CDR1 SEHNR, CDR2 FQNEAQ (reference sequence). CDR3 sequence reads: CASSLFGDQETQYF. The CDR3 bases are TGTGCCAGCAGCTTATTTGGAGACCAAGAGACCCAGTACTTC.

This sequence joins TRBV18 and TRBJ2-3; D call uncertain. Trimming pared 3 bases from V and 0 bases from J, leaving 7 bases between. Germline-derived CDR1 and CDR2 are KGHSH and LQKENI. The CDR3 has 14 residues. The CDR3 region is CASSPAPSTDTQYF. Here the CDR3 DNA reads TGTGCCAGCTCACCCGCGCCTAGCACAGATACGCAGTATTTT.

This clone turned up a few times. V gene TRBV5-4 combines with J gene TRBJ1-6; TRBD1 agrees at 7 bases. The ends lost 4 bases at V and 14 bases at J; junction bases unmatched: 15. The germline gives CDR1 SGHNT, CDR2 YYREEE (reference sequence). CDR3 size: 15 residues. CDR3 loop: CASSPSTGSSGTLHF. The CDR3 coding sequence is TGTGCCAGCAGCCCATCGACAGGGTCCTCTGGAACCCTCCACTTT.

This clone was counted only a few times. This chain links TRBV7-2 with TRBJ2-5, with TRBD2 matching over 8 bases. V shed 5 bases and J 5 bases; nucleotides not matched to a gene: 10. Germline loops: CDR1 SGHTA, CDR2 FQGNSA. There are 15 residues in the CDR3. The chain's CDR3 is CASSVSWASGETQYF. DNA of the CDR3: TGTGCCAGCAGCGTCTCCTGGGCTAGCGGGGAGACCCAGTACTTC.

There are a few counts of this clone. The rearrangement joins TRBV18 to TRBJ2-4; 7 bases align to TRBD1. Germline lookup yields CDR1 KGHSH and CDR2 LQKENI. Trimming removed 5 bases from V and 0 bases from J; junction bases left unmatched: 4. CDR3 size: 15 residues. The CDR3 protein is CASSITGAAKNIQYF. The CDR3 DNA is TGTGCCAGCTCAATCACAGGGGCAGCCAAAAACATTCAGTACTTC.

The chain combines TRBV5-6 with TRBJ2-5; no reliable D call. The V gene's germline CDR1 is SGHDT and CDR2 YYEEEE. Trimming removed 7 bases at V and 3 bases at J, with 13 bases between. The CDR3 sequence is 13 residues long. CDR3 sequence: CASLPRVKETQYF. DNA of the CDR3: TGTGCCAGCCTCCCCCGGGTCAAAGAGACCCAGTACTTC. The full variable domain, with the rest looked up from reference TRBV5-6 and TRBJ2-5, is DAGVTQSPTHLIKTRGQQVTLRCSPKSGHDTVSWYQQALGQGPQFIFQYYEEEERQRGNFPDRFSGHQFPNYSSELNVNALLLGDSALYLCASLPRVKETQYFGPGTRLLVL.

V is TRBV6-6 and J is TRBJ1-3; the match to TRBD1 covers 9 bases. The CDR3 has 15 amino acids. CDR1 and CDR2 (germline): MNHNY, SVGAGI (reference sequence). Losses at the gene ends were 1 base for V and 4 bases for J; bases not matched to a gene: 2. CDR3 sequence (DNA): TGTGCCAGCAGTTACTTACAGGGGGCAGGAAACACCATATATTTT. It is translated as CASSYLQGAGNTIYF.

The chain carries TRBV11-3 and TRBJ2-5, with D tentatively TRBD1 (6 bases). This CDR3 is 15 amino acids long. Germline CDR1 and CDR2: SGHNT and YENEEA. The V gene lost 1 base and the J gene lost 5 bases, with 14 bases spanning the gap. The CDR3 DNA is TGTGCCAGCAGCTTAGTCGGGGAGAGGGGGGAGACCCAGTACTTC. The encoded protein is CASSLVGERGETQYF. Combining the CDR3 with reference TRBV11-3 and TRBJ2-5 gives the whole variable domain EAGVVQSPRYKIIEKKQPVAFWCNPISGHNTLYWYLQNLGQGPELLIRYENEEAVDDSQLPKDRFSAERLKGVDSTLKIQPAELGDSAVYLCASSLVGERGETQYFGPGTRLLVL.

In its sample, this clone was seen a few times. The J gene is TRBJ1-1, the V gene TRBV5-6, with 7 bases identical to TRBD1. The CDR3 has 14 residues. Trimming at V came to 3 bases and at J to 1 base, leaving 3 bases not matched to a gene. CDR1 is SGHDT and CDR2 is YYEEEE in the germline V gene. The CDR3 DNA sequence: TGTGCCAGCAGCTGGGGACAGCCGAACACTGAAGCTTTCTTT. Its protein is CASSWGQPNTEAFF.

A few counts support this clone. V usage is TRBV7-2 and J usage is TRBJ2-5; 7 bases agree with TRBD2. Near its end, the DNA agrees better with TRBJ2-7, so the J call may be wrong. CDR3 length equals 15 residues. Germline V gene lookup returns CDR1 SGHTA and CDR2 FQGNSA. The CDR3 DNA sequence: TGTGCCAGCAGCTTAGCGGCGGGAGTTACCCACGAGCAGTACTTC. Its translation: CASSLAAGVTHEQYF.

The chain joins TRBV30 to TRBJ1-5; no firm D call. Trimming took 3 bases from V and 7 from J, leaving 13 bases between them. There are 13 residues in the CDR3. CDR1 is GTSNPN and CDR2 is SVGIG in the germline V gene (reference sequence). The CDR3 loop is CAWSRHLAQPQHF. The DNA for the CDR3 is TGTGCCTGGAGCCGGCACTTAGCGCAGCCCCAGCATTTT.

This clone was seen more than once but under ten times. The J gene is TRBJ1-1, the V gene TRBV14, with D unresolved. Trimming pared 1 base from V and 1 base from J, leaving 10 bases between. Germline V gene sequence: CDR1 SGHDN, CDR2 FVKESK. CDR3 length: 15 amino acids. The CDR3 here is CASSQGFHWNTEAFF. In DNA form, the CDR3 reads TGTGCCAGCAGCCAAGGTTTCCATTGGAACACTGAAGCTTTCTTT.

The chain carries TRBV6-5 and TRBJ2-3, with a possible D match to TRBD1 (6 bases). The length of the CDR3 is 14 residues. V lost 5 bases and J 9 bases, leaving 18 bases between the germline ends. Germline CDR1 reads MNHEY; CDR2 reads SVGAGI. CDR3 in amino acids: CASSVSSQGSTQYF. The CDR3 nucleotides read TGTGCCAGCAGTGTAAGCTCACAGGGCTCCACGCAGTATTTT.

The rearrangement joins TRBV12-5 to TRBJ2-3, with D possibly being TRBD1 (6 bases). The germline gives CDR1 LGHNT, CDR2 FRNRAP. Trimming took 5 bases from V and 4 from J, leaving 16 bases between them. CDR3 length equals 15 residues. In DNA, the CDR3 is TGTGCTAGTGGTATAGAGACAGGTCGGTCAGATACGCAGTATTTT. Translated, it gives CASGIETGRSDTQYF.

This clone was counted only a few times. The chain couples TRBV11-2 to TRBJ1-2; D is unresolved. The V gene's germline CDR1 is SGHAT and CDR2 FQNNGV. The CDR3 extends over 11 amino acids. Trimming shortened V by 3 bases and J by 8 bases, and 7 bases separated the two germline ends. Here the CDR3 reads CASSFRQGYTF. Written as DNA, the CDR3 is TGTGCCAGCAGCTTCCGGCAGGGCTACACCTTC.

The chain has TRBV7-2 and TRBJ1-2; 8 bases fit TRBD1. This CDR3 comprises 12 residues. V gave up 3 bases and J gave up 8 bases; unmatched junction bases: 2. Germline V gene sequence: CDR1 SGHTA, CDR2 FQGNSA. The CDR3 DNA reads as TGTGCCAGCAGCTTCAGGACAGGGGGCTACACCTTC. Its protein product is CASSFRTGGYTF.

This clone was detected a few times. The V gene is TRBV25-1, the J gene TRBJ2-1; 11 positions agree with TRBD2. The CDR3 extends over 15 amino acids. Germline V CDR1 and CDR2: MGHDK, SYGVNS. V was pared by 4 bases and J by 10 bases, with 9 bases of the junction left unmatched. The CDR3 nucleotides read TGTGCCAGCAGTGCGGGACTAGCGGCCTCCAGGGAGCAGTTCTTC. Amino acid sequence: CASSAGLAASREQFF.

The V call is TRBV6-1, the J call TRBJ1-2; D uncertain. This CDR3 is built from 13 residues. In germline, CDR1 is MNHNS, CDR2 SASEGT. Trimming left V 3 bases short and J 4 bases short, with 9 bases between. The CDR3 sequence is CASSESSLYGYTF. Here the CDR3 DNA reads TGTGCCAGCAGTGAGTCAAGCCTCTATGGCTACACCTTC.